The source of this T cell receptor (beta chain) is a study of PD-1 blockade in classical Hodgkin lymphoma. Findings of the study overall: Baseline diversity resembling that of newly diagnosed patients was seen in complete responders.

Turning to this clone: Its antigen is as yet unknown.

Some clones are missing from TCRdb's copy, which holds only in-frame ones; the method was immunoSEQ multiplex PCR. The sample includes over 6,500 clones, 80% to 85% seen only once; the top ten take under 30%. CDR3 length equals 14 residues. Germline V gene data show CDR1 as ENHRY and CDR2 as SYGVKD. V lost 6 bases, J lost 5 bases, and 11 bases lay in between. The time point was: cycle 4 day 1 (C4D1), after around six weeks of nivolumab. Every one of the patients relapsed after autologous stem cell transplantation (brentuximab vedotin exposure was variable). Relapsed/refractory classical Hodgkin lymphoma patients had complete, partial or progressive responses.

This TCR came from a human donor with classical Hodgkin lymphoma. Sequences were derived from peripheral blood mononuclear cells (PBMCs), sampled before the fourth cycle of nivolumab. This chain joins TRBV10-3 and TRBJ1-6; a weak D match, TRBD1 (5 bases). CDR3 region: CAISRDRDNSPLHF. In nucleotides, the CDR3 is TGTGCCATCAGCCGGGACCGAGATAATTCACCCCTCCACTTT.